This is a list of T cell receptor beta chains from one sample in a study of CD8 T cells in ankylosing spondylitis. TCRdb redid the calling of the 5' RACE reads with MiXCR, one entry per CDR3 protein. The sample carries under 450,000 distinct CDR3 sequences, 20% recorded once. Sequenced material: blood, either unsorted or a sorted T cell fraction (not recorded which). All receptors come from a male donor with ankylosing spondylitis or in good health (not recorded which). Each CDR3 is given with its conserved first and last residue. The D gene is left open where the match is weak. Some rows have no size entry. The others give once, few or many, or a class for an expanded clone.

CDR3aa: CASTSWRGFGYTF
CDR3nt: TGTGCCAGCACTTCCTGGAGGGGGTTCGGCTACACCTTC
v_gene: TRBV12-3/TRBV12-4
abundance: NA
j_gene: TRBJ1-2
d_gene: NA

CDR3aa: CASSLTWGMTYEQYF
CDR3nt: TGTGCCAGCAGTCTGACCTGGGGGATGACCTACGAGCAGTACTTC
v_gene: TRBV27
abundance: few
j_gene: TRBJ2-7
d_gene: NA

CDR3aa: CASSLSGALSSGANVLTF
CDR3nt: TGTGCCAGCAGCTTATCAGGCGCCCTTAGCTCTGGGGCCAACGTCCTGACTTTC
v_gene: TRBV11-1
abundance: NA
j_gene: TRBJ2-6
d_gene: NA

CDR3aa: CASSPGTSGTYNEQFF
CDR3nt: TGTGCCAGCAGTCCCGGGACTAGCGGGACCTACAATGAGCAGTTCTTC
v_gene: TRBV12-3/TRBV12-4
abundance: few
j_gene: TRBJ2-1
d_gene: TRBD2

CDR3aa: CASSLWKTRAGGYEQYF
CDR3nt: TGTGCCAGCAGCTTATGGAAGACTCGCGCGGGCGGGTACGAGCAGTACTTC
v_gene: TRBV7-2
abundance: few
j_gene: TRBJ2-7
d_gene: NA

CDR3aa: CAVEAGGTYNEQFF
CDR3nt: TGTGCCGTGGAAGCGGGGGGCACCTACAATGAGCAGTTCTTC
v_gene: TRBV10-3
abundance: NA
j_gene: TRBJ2-1
d_gene: TRBD2

CDR3aa: CASSLSGDNEQFF
CDR3nt: TGTGCCAGCAGTTTATCAGGGGATAATGAGCAGTTCTTC
v_gene: TRBV27
abundance: NA
j_gene: TRBJ2-1
d_gene: NA

CDR3aa: CASSEWGTNNEQFF
CDR3nt: TGTGCCAGCAGTGAATGGGGGACAAACAATGAGCAGTTCTTC
v_gene: TRBV25-1
abundance: few
j_gene: TRBJ2-1
d_gene: NA

CDR3aa: CASSLTDTGSWEQYF
CDR3nt: TGTGCCAGCAGTTTAACTGACACCGGGAGTTGGGAGCAGTACTTC
v_gene: TRBV27
abundance: NA
j_gene: TRBJ2-7
d_gene: NA

CDR3aa: CASSSVLFADTQYF
CDR3nt: TGTGCCAGCAGCTCAGTATTGTTCGCAGATACGCAGTATTTT
v_gene: TRBV11-2
abundance: NA
j_gene: TRBJ2-3
d_gene: NA

CDR3aa: CASSLWSGGTGELFF
CDR3nt: TGTGCCAGCAGCTTATGGTCAGGTGGCACCGGGGAGCTGTTTTTT
v_gene: TRBV7-6
abundance: NA
j_gene: TRBJ2-2
d_gene: NA

CDR3aa: CASSSLISYEQYF
CDR3nt: TGTGCCAGCAGTTCCCTGATATCCTACGAGCAGTACTTC
v_gene: TRBV27
abundance: few
j_gene: TRBJ2-7
d_gene: NA

CDR3aa: CASRTRESYEQYF
CDR3nt: TGTGCCAGCAGGACCCGGGAATCCTACGAGCAGTACTTC
v_gene: TRBV2
abundance: NA
j_gene: TRBJ2-7
d_gene: NA

CDR3aa: CASSLPRGTGELFF
CDR3nt: TGTGCCAGCAGCCTCCCCCGGGGCACCGGGGAGCTGTTTTTT
v_gene: TRBV6-1
abundance: few
j_gene: TRBJ2-2
d_gene: NA

CDR3aa: CASSPILAGIGETQYF
CDR3nt: TGTGCCAGCAGTCCGATACTAGCGGGGATCGGCGAGACCCAGTACTTC
v_gene: TRBV12-3/TRBV12-4
abundance: NA
j_gene: TRBJ2-5
d_gene: TRBD2

CDR3aa: CASSLVPGTYEQYF
CDR3nt: TGTGCCAGCAGCTTAGTCCCGGGGACCTACGAGCAGTACTTC
v_gene: TRBV7-2
abundance: few
j_gene: TRBJ2-7
d_gene: NA

CDR3aa: CSARGGTDDGNEQFF
CDR3nt: TGCAGTGCTAGAGGGGGGACAGATGATGGGAATGAGCAGTTCTTC
v_gene: TRBV20-1
abundance: few
j_gene: TRBJ2-1
d_gene: TRBD1

CDR3aa: CASSSPGATYEQYF
CDR3nt: TGTGCCAGCAGTTCGCCGGGGGCTACCTACGAGCAGTACTTC
v_gene: TRBV12-3/TRBV12-4
abundance: many
j_gene: TRBJ2-7
d_gene: NA

CDR3aa: CPSSQVATANEQFF
CDR3nt: TGCCCCAGCAGCCAAGTCGCGACAGCCAATGAGCAGTTCTTC
v_gene: TRBV4-1
abundance: NA
j_gene: TRBJ2-1
d_gene: NA

CDR3aa: CSASNSGTGSREQFF
CDR3nt: TGCAGTGCTAGCAACAGCGGGACAGGGAGTCGTGAGCAGTTCTTC
v_gene: TRBV20-1
abundance: NA
j_gene: TRBJ2-1
d_gene: TRBD1

CDR3aa: CASSSSGSNYGYTF
CDR3nt: TGTGCCAGCAGTTCATCAGGCTCGAACTATGGCTACACCTTC
v_gene: TRBV6-5
abundance: NA
j_gene: TRBJ1-2
d_gene: NA

CDR3aa: CASTELRRGANYEQYF
CDR3nt: TGTGCCAGCACCGAATTACGGCGGGGGGCCAACTACGAGCAGTACTTC
v_gene: TRBV28
abundance: NA
j_gene: TRBJ2-7
d_gene: TRBD2

CDR3aa: CASSSPGTINEQFF
CDR3nt: TGTGCCAGCAGCTCGCCCGGGACGATCAATGAGCAGTTCTTC
v_gene: TRBV7-9
abundance: NA
j_gene: TRBJ2-1
d_gene: NA

CDR3aa: CASSPLDREETQYF
CDR3nt: TGTGCCAGCTCACCCCTGGACAGGGAAGAGACCCAGTACTTC
v_gene: TRBV18
abundance: NA
j_gene: TRBJ2-5
d_gene: TRBD1

CDR3aa: CASSLGGILTDTQYF
CDR3nt: TGTGCCAGCAGTTTGGGGGGGATCCTCACAGATACGCAGTATTTT
v_gene: TRBV27
abundance: NA
j_gene: TRBJ2-3
d_gene: TRBD2

CDR3aa: CASSSIGVVGYEQYF
CDR3nt: TGTGCCAGCAGTTCGATCGGGGTGGTGGGCTACGAGCAGTACTTC
v_gene: TRBV28
abundance: NA
j_gene: TRBJ2-7
d_gene: NA

CDR3aa: CAISTGRTGLNEQFF
CDR3nt: TGTGCCATCAGTACCGGACGGACAGGATTAAATGAGCAGTTCTTC
v_gene: TRBV10-3
abundance: few
j_gene: TRBJ2-1
d_gene: TRBD1

CDR3aa: CSVEVGGTELFF
CDR3nt: TGCAGCGTTGAAGTAGGAGGGACGGAGCTGTTTTTT
v_gene: TRBV29-1
abundance: few
j_gene: TRBJ2-2
d_gene: NA

CDR3aa: CASSPLVEQFF
CDR3nt: TGTGCCAGCAGCCCCCTGGTGGAGCAGTTCTTC
v_gene: TRBV6-6
abundance: NA
j_gene: TRBJ2-1
d_gene: NA

CDR3aa: CASSQGFIGQGPFYEQFF
CDR3nt: TGCGCCAGCAGCCAAGGGTTTATTGGACAGGGGCCCTTTTATGAGCAGTTCTTC
v_gene: TRBV4-1
abundance: few
j_gene: TRBJ2-1
d_gene: TRBD1

CDR3aa: CASSTLMVPYEQYF
CDR3nt: TGTGCCAGCAGTACCCTCATGGTCCCCTACGAGCAGTACTTC
v_gene: TRBV27
abundance: NA
j_gene: TRBJ2-7
d_gene: NA

CDR3aa: CASSFSGWTYEQYF
CDR3nt: TGTGCCAGCAGCTTTAGCGGTTGGACCTACGAGCAGTACTTC
v_gene: TRBV5-5
abundance: few
j_gene: TRBJ2-7
d_gene: NA

CDR3aa: CASQDRQYSYNEQFF
CDR3nt: TGTGCCAGTCAGGACAGGCAATACTCCTACAATGAGCAGTTCTTC
v_gene: TRBV19
abundance: NA
j_gene: TRBJ2-1
d_gene: TRBD1

CDR3aa: CASSFIGGEQYF
CDR3nt: TGTGCCAGCAGCTTTATAGGAGGCGAGCAGTACTTC
v_gene: TRBV7-3
abundance: NA
j_gene: TRBJ2-7
d_gene: NA

CDR3aa: CASSQGGGGFEQYF
CDR3nt: TGTGCCAGCAGCCAGGGAGGGGGGGGATTCGAGCAGTACTTC
v_gene: TRBV4-2
abundance: NA
j_gene: TRBJ2-7
d_gene: NA